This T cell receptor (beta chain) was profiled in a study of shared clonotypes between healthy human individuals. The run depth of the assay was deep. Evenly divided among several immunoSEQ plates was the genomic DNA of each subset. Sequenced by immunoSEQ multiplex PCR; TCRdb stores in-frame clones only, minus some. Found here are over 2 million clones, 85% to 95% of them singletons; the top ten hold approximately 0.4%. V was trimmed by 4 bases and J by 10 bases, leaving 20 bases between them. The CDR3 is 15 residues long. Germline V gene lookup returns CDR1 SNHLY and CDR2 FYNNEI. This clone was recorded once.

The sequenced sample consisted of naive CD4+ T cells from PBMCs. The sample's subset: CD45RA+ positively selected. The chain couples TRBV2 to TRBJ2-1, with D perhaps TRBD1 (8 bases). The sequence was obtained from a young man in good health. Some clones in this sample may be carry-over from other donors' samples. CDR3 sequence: CASSVGQGAGIEQFF. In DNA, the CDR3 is TGTGCCAGCAGTGTCGGACAGGGAGCGGGGATAGAGCAGTTCTTC.